Below, one T cell receptor beta chain is given with its context. These data are taken from a study of regulatory T cells in long-lasting Graves disease. The time point here: newly diagnosed GD, antithyroid drugs for less than 3 months. Extracted RNA from PBMCs served as the source of the TCR library. A volume of about 9.9 milliliters of peripheral blood was collected in EDTA tubes. Germline V lookup: CDR1 DFQATT, CDR2 SNEGSKA (reference sequence). With 6 bases removed from V and 5 bases from J, the gap between germline ends came to 23 bases. The CDR3 runs 15 residues. Arm-PCR with iRepertoire HTBI primers amplified the CDR3 regions for these TCR beta libraries. TCRdb called the multiplex PCR reads again in MiXCR, with one record for every CDR3 protein. The data show about 560,000 distinct CDR3 sequences, about 16% seen once. These data are also associated with another study on T cells in Graves' hyperthyroidism and ophthalmopathy. This second report adds: The study used the HTBI primer set for a first-round RT-PCR of the TCR CDR3.

The sample was peripheral blood mononuclear cells (PBMCs), taken at new diagnosis, from a patient treated with antithyroid drugs. The TCR originated in a man aged 18 to 29 with Graves disease. This chain connects TRBV20-1 to TRBJ2-7, with D possibly TRBD2 on 6 matching bases. CDR3 nucleotide sequence: TGCAGTGCCATTAACCCTAGCGACGGGGTCGACGAGCAGTACTTC. This sequence encodes CSAINPSDGVDEQYF.